Presented here are 8 T cell receptor beta chains from one specimen sequenced in a study of blood T cell repertoires in COVID-19. Data came from immunoSEQ multiplex PCR; TCRdb stores just in-frame clones and leaves some out. This repertoire shows over 200,000 clones, 85% to 90% found once; its top ten account for roughly a sixth. Sequencing was carried out using PBMCs or T cells enriched from blood (not recorded which). Receptor source: a man aged 18-30 years who had recovered from COVID-19.

Worth noting for this clone: The junction departs from the called germline gene at one end, perhaps through a read error. J is TRBJ1-1 and V is TRBV12-5; D not resolved. The CDR3 spans 13 residues. From germline, CDR1 is LGHNT and CDR2 FRNRAP. CDR3 in DNA: TGTGCTAGTGGTTTGGTATCGGTCCGGCCAGCGAACTTT. This gives the protein CASGLVSVRPANF.

The chain joins TRBV28 to TRBJ1-1; weak D call: TRBD1 (5 bases). The V end was cut by 6 bases, the J end by 0 bases, with 17 bases between. The CDR3 runs to 16 residues. Germline values: CDR1 MDHEN, CDR2 SYDVKM. As DNA, the CDR3 is TGTGCCAGCAGGGTTAGGGGCTCCCCAGTGAACACTGAAGCTTTCTTT. It encodes CASRVRGSPVNTEAFF.

The chain uses TRBV7-9 and TRBJ2-1; TRBD1 is a possible D gene (5 bases). This CDR3 region has 13 residues. Germline-derived CDR1 and CDR2 are SEHNR and FQNEAQ (reference sequence). Deletions cut 2 bases from V and 5 bases from J, with 7 bases between. The CDR3 sequence: CASSLTGDNEQFF. DNA of the CDR3: TGTGCCAGCAGCTTAACAGGAGACAATGAGCAGTTCTTC.

This chain uses TRBV6-5 with TRBJ1-2, with a tentative D call TRBD1 (6 bases). From germline, CDR1 is MNHEY and CDR2 SVGAGI. V was trimmed by 2 bases and J by 4 bases, leaving 11 bases between them. This CDR3 comprises 14 residues. As DNA, the CDR3 is TGTGCCAGCAGTTACGGACGCAGGGGCTATGGCTACACCTTC. It encodes CASSYGRRGYGYTF.

In this sample, this clone turned up once. The chain recombines TRBV27 with TRBJ2-1; 9 nucleotides align to TRBD2. Looked up from germline, CDR1 is MNHEY and CDR2 is SMNVEV (reference sequence). V lost 3 bases, J lost 6 bases, and 9 bases stayed unmatched. This CDR3 is 16 amino acids long. The CDR3: CASSLEEAGGPNEQFF. The CDR3, as DNA: TGTGCCAGCAGTTTGGAGGAGGCGGGGGGGCCCAATGAGCAGTTCTTC.

The V call is TRBV4-1, the J call TRBJ1-1; D is undetermined. Germline assignment: CDR1 MGHRA and CDR2 YSYEKL. The CDR3 is 16 residues long. V gave up 0 bases and J gave up 1 base, with 12 bases separating them. This chain's CDR3 is CASSQDSGLRNTEAFF. CDR3 coding DNA: TGCGCCAGCAGCCAAGATTCAGGTCTAAGGAACACTGAAGCTTTCTTT.

The chain employs TRBV5-1 and TRBJ2-7; 7 positions agree with TRBD2. The CDR3 has 15 amino acids. Losses at the gene ends were 0 bases for V and 2 bases for J; bases not matched to a gene: 5. Germline lookup yields CDR1 SGHRS and CDR2 YFSETQ. Here the CDR3 reads CASSLDGGSPYEQYF. In DNA, the CDR3 is TGCGCCAGCAGCTTGGACGGGGGGTCACCCTACGAGCAGTACTTC.

The genes are TRBV21-1 and TRBJ1-2; the table's D call TRBD1 went unverified against the DNA. TRBV21-1 is labeled a pseudogene. CDR3 length: 16 residues. The chain's CDR3 is CASSKAPDREDYGYTF. The CDR3 nucleotides read TGTGCCAGCAGCAAAGCCCCAGACAGGGAGGACTATGGCTACACCTTC.